The entry that follows covers one T cell receptor beta chain sequence. Its target is unknown. Only in-frame clones appear in the TCRdb table, and some are missing; sequencing was by immunoSEQ multiplex PCR. Here the sample spans some 190,000 clones, about 84% being singletons. This entry comes from a study of cytomegalovirus exposure and HLA in healthy donors. Study findings and constraints: In vitro testing confirmed three CMV-associated chains as specific for CMV antigens. The TCR clusters that emerged in the first cohort tended, a later analysis found, to co-occur in the 110 or so validation repertoires. Rare sequences made up most TCRs, while some public TCRs were found in many donors.

The receptor comes from a woman younger than 30 in good health and CMV-seronegative. The sequencing input was PBMCs.

The CDR3 sequence: CASRSTPRGYLGTEAFF. The CDR3 nucleotides read TGTGCCAGCAGATCAACGCCCAGGGGTTATCTGGGCACTGAAGCTTTCTTT. The rearrangement uses TRBV7-6 and TRBJ1-1; tentatively, D is TRBD1 (6 bases). CDR1 is SGHVS, CDR2 FNYEAQ, per germline. V was shortened by 6 bases and J by 4 bases, with 24 bases between the two germline ends. The CDR3 totals 17 residues.